This entry lists 15 T cell receptor beta chains sequenced from one sample in a study of beta chain features in type 1 diabetes. For these receptors, no antigen is known. Findings and caveats of the study: Among patients with Type 1 diabetes, TCRB CDR3s were moderately but significantly shorter in every one of the four CD4+ subsets.

The isolated RNA, all of it, was reverse transcribed, so expressed TCRB transcripts were what got sequenced. Profiling relied on immunoSEQ multiplex PCR, and the TCRdb table lists in-frame clones only, not all of them. The sample has around 180,000 clones, approximately 7.9% seen once. Sequenced input: central memory CD4+ T cells from blood. The source is a young man with type 1 diabetes.

This clone occurred a few times. The chain has TRBV5-6 and TRBJ1-2; a possible D gene is TRBD1 (5 bases). CDR1 is SGHDT and CDR2 is YYEEEE in the germline V gene. This CDR3 contains 14 residues. With 4 bases removed from V and 4 bases from J, the gap between germline ends came to 14 bases. The chain's CDR3 is CASSGPGGGYGYTF. CDR3 in DNA: TGTGCCAGCAGCGGACCGGGGGGAGGCTATGGCTACACCTTC.

The J gene is TRBJ2-1, the V gene TRBV18, with 12 bases aligning to TRBD2. V dropped 1 base and J dropped 8; count of bases not matched to a gene: 12. Germline V gene data show CDR1 as KGHSH and CDR2 as LQKENI. The CDR3 covers 18 residues. The CDR3 region is CASSPRASGGALFDEQFF. In nucleotides, the CDR3 is TGTGCCAGCTCACCACGGGCTAGCGGGGGGGCATTGTTCGATGAGCAGTTCTTC.

The chain uses TRBV29-1 and TRBJ1-3; the D gene is possibly TRBD1 (5 bases). CDR3 length equals 15 residues. Trimming stripped 4 bases from V and 0 bases from J, with 13 bases between. Germline-derived CDR1 and CDR2 are SQVTM and ANQGSEA. The CDR3 DNA follows: TGCAGCGTTGCCGACAGAGCCTACTCTGGAAACACCATATATTTT. It yields the protein CSVADRAYSGNTIYF.

This clone came up a few times. The chain employs TRBV7-9 and TRBJ2-1, with D tentatively TRBD2 (6 bases). V lost 2 bases and J lost 9, with 14 bases in between. The germline V gene has CDR1 SEHNR and CDR2 FQNEAQ (reference sequence). This CDR3 comprises 14 residues. CDR3 in DNA: TGTGCCAGCAGCTTAAGCTTAGGGGAGGTTGAGCAGTTCTTC. It translates to CASSLSLGEVEQFF.

This clone was seen more than once but under ten times. The chain joins TRBV4-3 to TRBJ2-1, with 8 bases that match TRBD2. The CDR3 loop spans 15 amino acids. CDR1 LGHNA and CDR2 YSLEER come from the germline V gene. Losses at the gene ends were 4 bases for V and 2 bases for J; bases not matched to a gene: 4. The CDR3 DNA sequence: TGCGCCAGCAGCCGATTAGCGGGGCCCTACAATGAGCAGTTCTTC. It yields the protein CASSRLAGPYNEQFF.

The chain couples TRBV19 to TRBJ2-5; D is ambiguous. Trimming removed 4 bases at V and 5 bases at J, with 5 bases between. Germline V gene lookup returns CDR1 LNHDA and CDR2 SQIVND (reference sequence). The CDR3 sequence is 11 residues long. Here the CDR3 reads CASSTGETQYF. CDR3 DNA sequence: TGTGCCAGTAGTACCGGGGAGACCCAGTACTTC. The full variable domain, rest sourced from reference TRBV19 and TRBJ2-5, is DGGITQSPKYLFRKEGQNVTLSCEQNLNHDAMYWYRQDPGQGLRLIYYSQIVNDFQKGDIAEGYSVSREKKESFPLTVTSAQKNPTAFYLCASSTGETQYFGPGTRLLVL.

The V call is TRBV25-1, the J call TRBJ2-7; 8 nucleotides match TRBD1. The CDR3 loop spans 14 amino acids. Trimming cost V 4 bases and J 6 bases; bases outside gene matches: 8. Germline V gene sequence: CDR1 MGHDK, CDR2 SYGVNS. The CDR3 is CASSGPGQGREQYF. The CDR3 DNA reads as TGTGCCAGCAGTGGCCCCGGACAGGGCCGCGAGCAGTACTTC.

The rearrangement uses TRBV4-3 and TRBJ1-1; 7 bases are a match to TRBD1. Germline-derived CDR1 and CDR2 are LGHNA and YSLEER. Unmatched junction bases numbered 5, after V lost 7 bases and J lost 3 bases. This CDR3 is built from 13 residues. Written as DNA, the CDR3 is TGCGCCAGCAAATTAGACAGGGACACTGAAGCTTTCTTT. Translated: CASKLDRDTEAFF.

The rearrangement joins TRBV2 to TRBJ2-1; D might be TRBD2 (6 bases). The CDR3 is 14 amino acids. Germline CDR1 SNHLY, CDR2 FYNNEI. The V end lost 6 bases, the J end lost 5 bases, and 14 bases lay between the germline ends. Here the CDR3 DNA reads TGTGCCAGCAGGGAGGCGGGACCGAACAATGAGCAGTTCTTC. As protein: CASREAGPNNEQFF.

The chain recombines TRBV5-6 with TRBJ1-1; 8 positions agree with TRBD1. CDR3 length equals 15 residues. V was pared by 5 bases and J by 4 bases, with 10 bases of the junction left unmatched. From germline, CDR1 is SGHDT and CDR2 YYEEEE. CDR3 loop: CASRPADRESTEAFF. In nucleotides, the CDR3 is TGTGCCAGCAGGCCAGCGGACAGGGAGAGCACTGAAGCTTTCTTT. The full variable domain, completed using reference TRBV5-6 and TRBJ1-1, is DAGVTQSPTHLIKTRGQQVTLRCSPKSGHDTVSWYQQALGQGPQFIFQYYEEEERQRGNFPDRFSGHQFPNYSSELNVNALLLGDSALYLCASRPADRESTEAFFGQGTRLTVV.

This rearrangement joins TRBV6-5 to TRBJ1-2; D is unresolved. Trimming left V 2 bases short and J 0 bases short, with 7 bases between. The V gene's germline CDR1 is MNHEY and CDR2 SVGAGI. The CDR3 is 14 residues long. CDR3 in DNA: TGTGCCAGCAGTTACGACACAGCTAACTATGGCTACACCTTC. It is translated as CASSYDTANYGYTF.

This clone was counted only a few times. The chain uses TRBV30 and TRBJ2-4; 12 positions agree with TRBD2. The CDR3 spans 14 residues. CDR1 and CDR2 (germline): GTSNPN, SVGIG (reference sequence). V shed 1 base and J 8 bases; nucleotides not matched to a gene: 3. Here the CDR3 reads CAWSGLAGGDIQYF. CDR3 in DNA: TGTGCCTGGAGTGGCCTAGCGGGAGGGGACATTCAGTACTTC.

This clone has more than one count but fewer than ten. For the CDR3, the DNA is TGCGCCAGCAGCCAAGCGGTGACAGGCAACACCGGGGAGCTGTTTTTT. Translation: CASSQAVTGNTGELFF. The chain couples TRBV4-3 to TRBJ2-2, with D possibly being TRBD1 (6 bases). With 1 base removed from V and 2 bases from J, the gap between germline ends came to 11 bases. From germline, CDR1 is LGHNA and CDR2 YSLEER. The CDR3 runs 16 residues.

V is TRBV28 and J is TRBJ2-4; 9 nucleotides agree with TRBD1. CDR3 size: 13 residues. The J segment lost 7 bases and the V segment lost 6 bases, leaving 4 bases of the junction unmatched. The V gene's germline CDR1 is MDHEN and CDR2 SYDVKM. The CDR3 nucleotides are TGTGCCAGCAGGAAAGGGACAGGGAACATTCAGTACTTC. Its translation: CASRKGTGNIQYF.

This clone was detected a few times. The CDR3 DNA sequence: TGTGCCAGCAGCTTATTAGGGGCCAGCTATGGCTACACCTTC. It specifies CASSLLGASYGYTF. V usage is TRBV11-2 and J usage is TRBJ1-2, with D possibly matching TRBD1 (5 bases). Trimming shortened V by 2 bases and J by 4 bases, and 11 bases separated the two germline ends. CDR3 length equals 14 residues. Germline V gene sequence: CDR1 SGHAT, CDR2 FQNNGV.